The 26 T cell receptor beta chains presented below share a single source sample, sequenced in a study of beta chain features in type 1 diabetes. TCRB transcripts that were expressed got sequenced, as all of the isolated RNA had been reverse transcribed. Using immunoSEQ multiplex PCR, the repertoire was profiled, and TCRdb retains in-frame clones only, with some absent. The sample lists approximately 170,000 clones, about 9.8% occurring once. The specimen was central memory CD4+ T cells from blood. All receptors derive from a woman aged 18-35 years in good health.

The V call is TRBV30, the J call TRBJ2-3; 12 bases line up with TRBD2. The CDR3 runs to 16 residues. Germline trimming cut 4 bases from V and 3 bases from J; bases unmatched to any gene: 8. Germline V CDR1 and CDR2: GTSNPN, SVGIG (reference sequence). CDR3 DNA sequence: TGTGCCTGGAATCCCTGGACTAGCGGGGCGACAGATACGCAGTATTTT. It codes for CAWNPWTSGATDTQYF.

The chain links TRBV28 to TRBJ1-2, with TRBD1 identical over 9 bases. The CDR3 spans 11 residues. CDR1 MDHEN and CDR2 SYDVKM come from the germline V gene. Germline trimming cut 10 bases from V and 6 bases from J; bases unmatched to any gene: 3. The CDR3 loop reads CATGQGNGYTF. The CDR3 DNA reads as TGTGCCACGGGACAGGGAAATGGCTACACCTTC.

This rearrangement joins TRBV2 to TRBJ1-1; 8 bases are a match to TRBD1. Germline trimming cut 7 bases from V and 2 bases from J; bases unmatched to any gene: 12. Germline values: CDR1 SNHLY, CDR2 FYNNEI. The CDR3 extends over 16 amino acids. DNA of the CDR3: TGTGCCAGCAATCAGGGGGCGATCACTCCAAACACTGAAGCTTTCTTT. This encodes CASNQGAITPNTEAFF.

This clone turned up a few times. This chain links TRBV7-8 with TRBJ2-7, with D tentatively TRBD2 (5 bases). This CDR3 is 15 amino acids long. The V end lost 1 base, the J end lost 1 base, and 11 bases lay between the germline ends. CDR1 SGHVS and CDR2 FQNEAQ come from the germline V gene. CDR3 DNA sequence: TGTGCCAGCAGCTTAGGGGTAGCGAGTTCCTACGAGCAGTACTTC. This codes for CASSLGVASSYEQYF.

This clone was counted between two and nine times. V is TRBV6-5 and J is TRBJ1-5; D gene ambiguous. Trimming stripped 4 bases from V and 7 bases from J, with 11 bases between. This CDR3 contains 13 residues. Germline loops: CDR1 MNHEY, CDR2 SVGAGI. CDR3 region: CASSSWEDQPQHF. CDR3 bases: TGTGCCAGCAGTTCCTGGGAGGACCAGCCCCAGCATTTT.

This clone has just a few counts. The J gene is TRBJ1-1, the V gene TRBV18, with 10 bases identical to TRBD1. With 4 bases clipped from V and 3 bases from J, the junction kept 5 bases outside the gene matches. Germline V gives CDR1 KGHSH, CDR2 LQKENI. This CDR3 is built from 15 residues. As DNA, the CDR3 is TGTGCCAGCTCACGCCCGACAGGGGGCTACACTGAAGCTTTCTTT. Protein: CASSRPTGGYTEAFF.

This clone occurred a few times. The V and J genes are TRBV5-1 and TRBJ2-7, with TRBD1 matching 10 bases. In germline, CDR1 is SGHRS, CDR2 YFSETQ. V shed 3 bases, J shed 3 bases, and the junction held 3 bases outside the gene matches. This CDR3 comprises 14 residues. CDR3 protein: CASSWTGGHYEQYF. The CDR3 region has the DNA TGCGCCAGCAGCTGGACAGGGGGACACTACGAGCAGTACTTC.

This clone has more than one count but fewer than ten. This chain uses TRBV5-1 with TRBJ2-7, with 10 nucleotides matching TRBD2. Per the germline V gene, CDR1 is SGHRS and CDR2 is YFSETQ. The trim removed 2 bases at V and 2 bases at J, leaving 4 bases unmatched. This CDR3 region has 15 residues. The CDR3 sequence: CASSFQTSGPYEQYF. The CDR3 bases are TGCGCCAGCAGCTTCCAGACTAGCGGGCCCTACGAGCAGTACTTC.

The gene calls are TRBV9 and TRBJ2-3, with 7 bases aligning to TRBD2. Trimming removed 2 bases from V and 2 bases from J; junction bases left unmatched: 5. Germline values: CDR1 SGDLS, CDR2 YYNGEE. This CDR3 has 15 amino acids. The CDR3 spells CASSVLGGNTDTQYF. The CDR3 DNA reads as TGTGCCAGCAGCGTCCTCGGGGGGAACACAGATACGCAGTATTTT.

The chain employs TRBV7-2 and TRBJ2-3; D not resolved. Trimming shortened V by 1 base and J by 3 bases, and 5 bases separated the two germline ends. This CDR3 is 13 amino acids long. Germline V lookup: CDR1 SGHTA, CDR2 FQGNSA. This CDR3 is CASSLVITDTQYF. DNA for the CDR3: TGTGCCAGCAGCTTAGTCATTACAGATACGCAGTATTTT. Based on the CDR3 plus reference TRBV7-2 and TRBJ2-3, the full variable domain is GAGVSQSPSNKVTEKGKDVELRCDPISGHTALYWYRQSLGQGLEFLIYFQGNSAPDKSGLPSDRFSAERTGGSVSTLTIQRTQQEDSAVYLCASSLVITDTQYFGPGTRLTVL.

The sample holds a few counts of this clone. The chain is built from TRBV7-2 and TRBJ2-1; D gene uncertain. CDR3 length: 13 amino acids. Germline V gene data show CDR1 as SGHTA and CDR2 as FQGNSA. The V end lost 5 bases, the J end lost 8 bases, and 13 bases lay between the germline ends. CDR3 sequence reads: CASSPSTIHEQFF. CDR3 DNA: TGTGCCAGCAGCCCCTCCACTATTCATGAGCAGTTCTTC.

This clone occurred a few times. The gene calls are TRBV5-1 and TRBJ2-5; 8 bases line up with TRBD2. Germline values: CDR1 SGHRS, CDR2 YFSETQ. The CDR3 totals 19 residues. V trimming: 0 bases; J trimming: 4 bases; junction bases outside the gene matches: 17. The CDR3 DNA reads TGCGCCAGCAGCTTGGAACCCGGTAGCGGGGCGTCTCAGGGAGAGACCCAGTACTTC. This sequence encodes CASSLEPGSGASQGETQYF.

This clone has only a few counts. V and J are TRBV29-1 and TRBJ1-1; 7 bases align to TRBD1. The CDR3 is made up of 14 amino acids. In germline, CDR1 is SQVTM, CDR2 ANQGSEA. The junction had 10 bases not matched to a gene; V was cut back by 7 bases and J by 2 bases. CDR3 nucleotide sequence: TGCAGCGCTAGATCCGGGACAGAAAACACTGAAGCTTTCTTT. It encodes CSARSGTENTEAFF.

The V call is TRBV18, the J call TRBJ1-1; D gene unclear. The V gene lost 6 bases and the J gene lost 6 bases, with 11 bases spanning the gap. The germline V gene encodes CDR1 KGHSH and CDR2 LQKENI. This CDR3 spans 12 amino acids. CDR3 sequence reads: CASSLVEAEAFF. Here the CDR3 DNA reads TGTGCCAGCTCCCTAGTCGAGGCTGAAGCTTTCTTT. Variable domain in full (rest from reference TRBV18 and TRBJ1-1): NAGVMQNPRHLVRRRGQEARLRCSPMKGHSHVYWYRQLPEEGLKFMVYLQKENIIDESGMPKERFSAEFPKEGPSILRIQQVVRGDSAAYFCASSLVEAEAFFGQGTRLTVV.

Only a few counts were recorded for this clone. The chain links TRBV27 to TRBJ2-1, with TRBD1 matching 7 bases. V shed 6 bases, J shed 6 bases, and the junction held 14 bases outside the gene matches. Looked up from germline, CDR1 is MNHEY and CDR2 is SMNVEV (reference sequence). CDR3 length: 16 amino acids. This CDR3 is CASSRQGQVPVNEQFF. CDR3 DNA sequence: TGTGCCAGCAGCAGACAAGGACAGGTGCCCGTCAATGAGCAGTTCTTC.

This clone has a handful of counts. This chain links TRBV14 with TRBJ2-5; D not resolved. Trimming took off 2 bases at V and 5 bases at J, with 12 bases between the two ends. The germline gives CDR1 SGHDN, CDR2 FVKESK. The CDR3 is 14 residues long. The CDR3 coding sequence is TGTGCCAGCAGCCAAAGTTTTACCGGGGAGACCCAGTACTTC. Translating it yields CASSQSFTGETQYF.

This clone has a handful of counts. V usage is TRBV5-1 and J usage is TRBJ2-1; D remains ambiguous. The germline V gene encodes CDR1 SGHRS and CDR2 YFSETQ. The CDR3 is 14 amino acids. V was cut by 2 bases and J by 2 bases, with 8 bases left in between. The CDR3 bases are TGCGCCAGCAGCTTAGAGAATCCCTACAATGAGCAGTTCTTC. It specifies CASSLENPYNEQFF. Full variable domain (outside the CDR3, taken from reference TRBV5-1 and TRBJ2-1): KAGVTQTPRYLIKTRGQQVTLSCSPISGHRSVSWYQQTPGQGLQFLFEYFSETQRNKGNFPGRFSGRQFSNSRSEMNVSTLELGDSALYLCASSLENPYNEQFFGPGTRLTVL.

This clone was picked up a small number of times. This sequence joins TRBV29-1 and TRBJ1-2; D perhaps matches TRBD1 (6 bases). The CDR3 contains 14 residues. CDR1 is SQVTM, CDR2 ANQGSEA, per germline. Trimming shortened V by 4 bases and J by 4 bases, and 16 bases separated the two germline ends. CDR3 in amino acids: CSVAVGAGSYGYTF. The CDR3 region has the DNA TGCAGCGTTGCGGTGGGGGCAGGGAGCTATGGCTACACCTTC.

The genes are TRBV7-9 and TRBJ2-7, with a tentative D call TRBD2 (6 bases). CDR1 and CDR2 from the germline V gene are SEHNR and FQNEAQ (reference sequence). The germline V and J ends were trimmed by 3 bases and 2 bases, with 8 bases remaining between them. This CDR3 has 13 residues. CDR3 in amino acids: CASSFAGPYEQYF. CDR3 DNA sequence: TGTGCCAGCAGCTTTGCGGGACCCTACGAGCAGTACTTC.

This clone was counted only a few times. A much larger clone differs by one base, so this may be a read error. This chain links TRBV5-6 with TRBJ1-1; TRBD1 matches at 7 bases. CDR3 length: 14 residues. Germline trimming cut 3 bases from V and 1 base from J; bases unmatched to any gene: 3. Germline loops: CDR1 SGHDT, CDR2 YYEEEE. The CDR3: CASSSSGGNTEAFF. DNA for the CDR3: TGTGCCAGCAGCTCGTCAGGGGGGAACACTGAAGCTTTCTTT.

This clone has just a few counts. The chain recombines TRBV11-3 with TRBJ1-6; no firm D call. Trimming stripped 5 bases from V and 9 bases from J, with 11 bases between. The CDR3 consists of 13 residues. Germline loops: CDR1 SGHNT, CDR2 YENEEA. For the CDR3, the DNA is TGTGCCAGCAGCCACGGGGTCGGTTCACCCCTCCACTTT. Its protein product is CASSHGVGSPLHF. The variable domain in full, with the rest retrieved from reference TRBV11-3 and TRBJ1-6, is EAGVVQSPRYKIIEKKQPVAFWCNPISGHNTLYWYLQNLGQGPELLIRYENEEAVDDSQLPKDRFSAERLKGVDSTLKIQPAELGDSAVYLCASSHGVGSPLHFGNGTRLTVT.

This clone appeared many times. This chain links TRBV7-2 with TRBJ2-2; TRBD2 agrees at 7 bases. Looked up from germline, CDR1 is SGHTA and CDR2 is FQGNSA. V gave up 7 bases and J gave up 0 bases; unmatched junction bases: 5. This CDR3 has 15 amino acids. The CDR3 protein is CASTGGGANTGELFF. CDR3 DNA: TGTGCCAGCACTGGGGGGGGAGCGAACACCGGGGAGCTGTTTTTT.

This clone was seen a few times. This chain links TRBV2 with TRBJ2-2; no definite D call. V was clipped by 8 bases and J by 1 base, with 11 bases between them. The CDR3 length is 14 residues. Germline V lookup: CDR1 SNHLY, CDR2 FYNNEI. DNA for the CDR3: TGTGCCAGCGAGCTAGAGATGAACACCGGGGAGCTGTTTTTT. The encoded protein is CASELEMNTGELFF.

This clone showed up just a few times. The rearrangement links TRBV5-1 to TRBJ2-5; 7 nucleotides align to TRBD1. The trim removed 1 base at V and 2 bases at J, leaving 2 bases unmatched. Germline lookup yields CDR1 SGHRS and CDR2 YFSETQ. CDR3 size: 14 residues. In DNA, the CDR3 is TGCGCCAGCAGCTTGAGGGGACAGCAAGAGACCCAGTACTTC. This translates into CASSLRGQQETQYF.

DNA of the CDR3: TGTGCCAGCAGCGTAAGTGGACTAGCGGCGAATGAGCAGTTCTTC. Its protein is CASSVSGLAANEQFF. The gene calls are TRBV9 and TRBJ2-1; 10 bases line up with TRBD2. Germline V gives CDR1 SGDLS, CDR2 YYNGEE. The CDR3 spans 15 residues. With V trimmed by 1 base and J by 7 bases, 5 bases remained unmatched.

This clone showed up just a few times. V and J are TRBV2 and TRBJ1-1; D might be TRBD1 (6 bases). This CDR3 contains 13 residues. CDR1 and CDR2 (germline): SNHLY, FYNNEI. Trimming left V 9 bases short and J 7 bases short, with 18 bases between. The DNA for the CDR3 is TGTGCCAGTTCCCCCCAGGGGATTAATGAAGCTTTCTTT. Translation gives CASSPQGINEAFF.